These T cell receptor beta chains were read from a single sample in a study of cytomegalovirus exposure and HLA in healthy donors. Only in-frame clones appear in the TCRdb table, and some are missing; sequencing was by immunoSEQ multiplex PCR. Of approximately 110,000 clones listed, just over 15% are singletons. The sample was PBMCs. The receptor set was obtained from a woman aged 18-29 years in good health and CMV-seronegative. The CDR3 runs from the conserved cysteine through the conserved F or W. D genes are given only for firm matches. Clone size is stated in some rows and not others, as once, few, many or a class when expanded.

.	TRBV5-4	TRBJ2-7	.	TGTGCCAGCCGGGGGGATCAACAGGGTTACGTCGAGCAGTACTTC	CASRGDQQGYVEQYF
TRBD1	TRBV4-2	TRBJ2-7	.	TGTGCCAGCAGCCAAGTCCCGGGACAGATTTCCGAGCAGTACTTC	CASSQVPGQISEQYF
.	TRBV9	TRBJ2-3	.	TGTGCCAGCAGCCCCCGGCGGGACAGCACAGATACGCAGTATTTT	CASSPRRDSTDTQYF
TRBD1	TRBV4-3	TRBJ1-4	.	TGCGCCAGCAGCCAAGAACGGACAGGGTCTGCAACTAATGAAAAACTGTTTTTT	CASSQERTGSATNEKLFF
.	TRBV30	TRBJ2-5	few	TGTGCCTGGAGCGACATGACCGGATTCGAGACCCAGTACTTC	CAWSDMTGFETQYF
.	TRBV7-2	TRBJ1-4	.	TGTGCCAGCAGCCCGGACAGCTACAATGAAAAACTGTTTTTT	CASSPDSYNEKLFF
TRBD1	TRBV10-3	TRBJ1-4	few	TGTGCCATCAGCCTTAGACAGGGAGCTAATGAAAAACTGTTTTTT	CAISLRQGANEKLFF
TRBD1	TRBV5-1	TRBJ1-4	.	TGCGCCAGCAGCTTGGGGACAGGGCTTGAAAAACTGTTTTTT	CASSLGTGLEKLFF
.	TRBV7-9	TRBJ1-2	once	TGTGCCAGCAGCTCAGGGGAGGGGTATGGCTACACCTTC	CASSSGEGYGYTF
.	TRBV7-9	TRBJ2-2	.	TGTGCCAGCAGCCCATGGCCGCCCGAGGGGAACACCGGGGAGCTGTTTTTT	CASSPWPPEGNTGELFF
.	TRBV7-3	TRBJ2-5	.	TGTGCCAGCAGCGCCACTAGCCGAGAGACCCAGTACTTC	CASSATSRETQYF
.	TRBV28	TRBJ1-1	.	TGTGCCAGCACCCTCAGAAATGAAGCTTTCTTT	CASTLRNEAFF
TRBD1	TRBV9	TRBJ1-5	.	TGTGCCAGCACCCCGGGACAGGGAACCAATCAGCCCCAGCATTTT	CASTPGQGTNQPQHF
.	TRBV19	TRBJ1-1	.	TGTGCCAGTAGGAGGCAGGGGACTGAAGCTTTCTTT	CASRRQGTEAFF
TRBD1	TRBV7-9	TRBJ2-3	.	TGTGCCAGCAGCCCTCGGACAGGTCGCACAGATACGCAGTATTTT	CASSPRTGRTDTQYF
TRBD2	TRBV5-6	TRBJ2-5	few	TGTGCCAGCAGCGGGACTAGCGGGAAGGGAGAGACCCAGTACTTC	CASSGTSGKGETQYF
.	TRBV5-4	TRBJ1-1	.	TGTGCCAGCAGCTCCGGACTGACTGAAGCTTTCTTT	CASSSGLTEAFF
TRBD2	TRBV30	TRBJ2-1	.	TGTGCCTTGGTCCGACTAGCGGGCTACAATGAGCAGTTCTTC	CALVRLAGYNEQFF
TRBD1	TRBV10-3	TRBJ1-1	.	TGTGCCATCAGTGAGGCGGGTGTGAACCGGGACAGGGGAAGGACTGAAGCTTTCTTT	CAISEAGVNRDRGRTEAFF
TRBD1	TRBV6-1	TRBJ2-7	few	TGTGCCAGCGGAGATCTGACAGGGGTCCACGAGCAGTACTTC	CASGDLTGVHEQYF
.	TRBV29-1	TRBJ2-6	few	TGCAGCGCCCTAGGGGGTCCCTCCTCTGGGGCCAACGTCCTGACTTTC	CSALGGPSSGANVLTF
TRBD1	TRBV2	TRBJ1-5	few	TGTGCCAGCAGAGAGGACAGGGGAGGCAATCAGCCCCAGCATTTT	CASREDRGGNQPQHF
.	TRBV6-5	TRBJ2-2	.	TGTGCCAGCAGGAAATCAGGGGCTAACACCGGGGAGCTGTTTTTT	CASRKSGANTGELFF
TRBD1	TRBV4-2	TRBJ1-1	.	TGTGCCAGCAGCCTCCGGACAGGGAACGTGGCGACGACTGAAGCTTTCTTT	CASSLRTGNVATTEAFF
.	TRBV27	TRBJ1-5	few	TGTGCCAGCAAACCTCGCGGGGGGGTCGGAAATCAGCCCCAGCATTTT	CASKPRGGVGNQPQHF
.	TRBV7-3	TRBJ1-1	few	TGTGCCAGCAGCTTAACGGGGGCGAACACTGAAGCTTTCTTT	CASSLTGANTEAFF
.	TRBV29-1	TRBJ2-7	.	TGCAGCGCAGGAACAGGCCAGACCGAGCAGTACTTC	CSAGTGQTEQYF
TRBD2	TRBV10-3	TRBJ2-1	many	TGTGCCATCACCAGCGGGAATCACAATGAGCAGTTCTTC	CAITSGNHNEQFF
TRBD2	TRBV4-1	TRBJ2-7	.	TGCGCCAGCAGCCTCCGTAGCGGGGGGGGGCCCCGCTACGAGCAGTACTTC	CASSLRSGGGPRYEQYF
.	TRBV7-8	TRBJ1-1	.	TGTGCCAGCAGCTCCCTCGGCCTTGGTCCCCAGGTGTATGGTGAAGCTTTCTTT	CASSSLGLGPQVYGEAFF
.	TRBV15	TRBJ1-5	few	TGTGCCACCAGCAGAGATGAAAAAACAGGTTCCAATCAGCCCCAGCATTTT	CATSRDEKTGSNQPQHF
TRBD2	TRBV15	TRBJ2-7	.	TGTGCCACCAGCAGCCAGCGGGAGAATGCCTACGAGCAGTACTTC	CATSSQRENAYEQYF